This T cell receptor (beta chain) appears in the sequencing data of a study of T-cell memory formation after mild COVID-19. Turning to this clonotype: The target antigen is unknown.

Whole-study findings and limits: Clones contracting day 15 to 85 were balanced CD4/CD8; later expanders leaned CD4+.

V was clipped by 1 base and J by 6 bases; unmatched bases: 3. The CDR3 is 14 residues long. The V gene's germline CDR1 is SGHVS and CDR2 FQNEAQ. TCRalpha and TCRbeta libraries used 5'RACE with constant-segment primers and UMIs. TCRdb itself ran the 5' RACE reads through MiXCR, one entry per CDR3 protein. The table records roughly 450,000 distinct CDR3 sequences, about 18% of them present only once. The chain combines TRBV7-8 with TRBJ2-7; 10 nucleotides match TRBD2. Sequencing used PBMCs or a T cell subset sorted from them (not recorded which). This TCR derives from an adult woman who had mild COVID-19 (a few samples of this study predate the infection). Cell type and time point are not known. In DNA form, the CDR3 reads TGTGCCAGCAGCTTAGATAGCGGGGGGAGCGAGCAGTACTTC. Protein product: CASSLDSGGSEQYF.